Below are 17 T cell receptor beta chains sequenced from a single sample in a study of blood T cell repertoires in COVID-19. The protocol was immunoSEQ multiplex PCR, while the TCRdb copy is restricted to in-frame clones and leaves out a portion. The top ten clones hold roughly 6% of a sample with under 300,000 clones, 87% of them seen once. The specimen sequenced was PBMCs or T cells enriched from blood (not recorded which). These receptors originate from a woman aged 25 to 39 with acute COVID-19.

In its sample, this clone was seen a few times. V usage is TRBV27 and J usage is TRBJ2-7; 7 bases are a match to TRBD2. Germline CDR1 reads MNHEY; CDR2 reads SMNVEV (reference sequence). The trim removed 3 bases at V and 2 bases at J, leaving 7 bases unmatched. This CDR3 region has 15 residues. For the CDR3, the DNA is TGTGCCAGCAGTTTTCTCTCTAGCGGAACCTACGAGCAGTACTTC. This codes for CASSFLSSGTYEQYF.

The chain uses TRBV6-4 and TRBJ2-1, with D maybe TRBD2 (6 bases). Germline CDR1 reads MRHNA; CDR2 reads SNTAGT. The V gene lost 6 bases and the J gene lost 0 bases, with 18 bases spanning the gap. The CDR3 is made up of 17 amino acids. The CDR3 region is CASSPSPGSSSYNEQFF. The DNA for the CDR3 is TGTGCCAGCAGCCCATCGCCCGGGAGCAGCTCCTACAATGAGCAGTTCTTC.

V usage is TRBV10-1 and J usage is TRBJ2-1, with TRBD1 as a possible D gene (6 bases). Trimming stripped 4 bases from V and 8 bases from J, with 12 bases between. Germline CDR1 WNHNN, CDR2 SYGVQD (reference sequence). This CDR3 region has 13 residues. CDR3 sequence reads: CASSGSGGYEQFF. The DNA for the CDR3 is TGCGCCAGCAGTGGGTCTGGGGGCTATGAGCAGTTCTTC.

The V call is TRBV7-2, the J call TRBJ1-1, with D possibly being TRBD1 (5 bases). Between the trimmed V and J ends, which lost 6 bases and 3 bases, there was a span of 17 bases. The CDR3 is 15 residues long. Germline V gives CDR1 SGHTA, CDR2 FQGNSA. The CDR3 nucleotides read TGTGCCAGCAGAGCTGCAGGGTTCGCGGACACTGAAGCTTTCTTT. Protein product: CASRAAGFADTEAFF.

This sequence joins TRBV29-1 and TRBJ1-5, with TRBD1 matching 8 bases. Germline V lookup: CDR1 SQVTM, CDR2 ANQGSEA. The CDR3 runs 12 residues. V lost 6 bases, J lost 5 bases, and 3 bases stayed unmatched. This CDR3 is CSVAQGDQPQHF. Written as DNA, the CDR3 is TGCAGCGTCGCACAGGGGGATCAGCCCCAGCATTTT.

This clone was observed a single time. The rearrangement joins TRBV11-2 to TRBJ1-2; 7 bases align to TRBD1. The CDR3 totals 14 residues. The germline V gene has CDR1 SGHAT and CDR2 FQNNGV. V shed 5 bases, J shed 8 bases, and the junction held 11 bases outside the gene matches. The CDR3 nucleotides read TGTGCCAGCAGCGCAGGACAGGTGGCGGTGGGCTACACCTTC. It translates to CASSAGQVAVGYTF. Based on the CDR3 plus reference TRBV11-2 and TRBJ1-2, the full variable domain is EAGVAQSPRYKIIEKRQSVAFWCNPISGHATLYWYQQILGQGPKLLIQFQNNGVVDDSQLPKDRFSAERLKGVDSTLKIQPAKLEDSAVYLCASSAGQVAVGYTFGSGTRLTVV.

The V gene is TRBV7-8, the J gene TRBJ1-6, with 9 nucleotides matching TRBD1. Trimming cost V 4 bases and J 7 bases; bases outside gene matches: 8. The germline CDR1 and CDR2 sequences are SGHVS and FQNEAQ. This CDR3 has 16 residues. CDR3 in DNA: TGTGCCAGCAGCTCAGTTTCGGGACAGGGAAATTCACCCCTCCACTTT. Residues: CASSSVSGQGNSPLHF. Complete variable domain (other parts from reference TRBV7-8 and TRBJ1-6): GAGVSQSPRYKVAKRGQDVALRCDPISGHVSLFWYQQALGQGPEFLTYFQNEAQLDKSGLPSDRFFAERPEGSVSTLKIQRTQQEDSAVYLCASSSVSGQGNSPLHFGNGTRLTVT.

This chain uses TRBV19 with TRBJ2-1; 9 bases agree with TRBD2. The CDR3 runs 14 residues. CDR1 is LNHDA and CDR2 is SQIVND in the germline V gene (reference sequence). Germline trimming cut 5 bases from V and 5 bases from J; bases unmatched to any gene: 4. The CDR3 nucleotides are TGTGCCAGTAGTTCGACTAGCGGAAACAATGAGCAGTTCTTC. Protein product: CASSSTSGNNEQFF.

The chain carries TRBV11-2 and TRBJ2-3; tentative D call: TRBD2 (6 bases). Germline CDR1 SGHAT, CDR2 FQNNGV. With 4 bases removed from V and 4 bases from J, the gap between germline ends came to 15 bases. The CDR3 covers 15 residues. The CDR3 nucleotides read TGTGCCAGCAGCTCCAGACTAGATCGGGCAGATACGCAGTATTTT. Translation: CASSSRLDRADTQYF.

The chain joins TRBV18 to TRBJ2-1, with 7 bases matching TRBD2. Germline values: CDR1 KGHSH, CDR2 LQKENI. The V gene end was trimmed by 4 bases and the J gene end by 7 bases; junction bases not matched to a gene: 13. The CDR3 is 16 residues long. The CDR3 spells CASSRGGASNRNEQFF. Here the CDR3 DNA reads TGTGCCAGCTCACGGGGGGGAGCATCAAACAGAAATGAGCAGTTCTTC.

The chain joins TRBV19 to TRBJ1-1; D is undetermined. The CDR3 runs 8 residues. The germline V gene encodes CDR1 LNHDA and CDR2 SQIVND (reference sequence). V lost 6 bases and J 13 bases, leaving 6 bases between the germline ends. The CDR3 bases are TGTGCCAGTAGATCGGGTTTCTTT. Translation gives CASRSGFF.

The V gene is TRBV6-2 or TRBV6-3, the J gene TRBJ2-3, with D possibly TRBD2 on 7 matching bases. Germline CDR1 is MNHEY and CDR2 is SVGEGT. V was clipped by 6 bases and J by 4 bases, with 17 bases between them. CDR3 length equals 15 residues. The CDR3 spells CASSATGGGSDTQYF. The CDR3 bases are TGTGCCAGCAGCGCGACTGGCGGGGGCTCAGATACGCAGTATTTT.

The V call is TRBV10-1, the J call TRBJ2-2, with D perhaps matching TRBD1 (6 bases). Germline-derived CDR1 and CDR2 are WNHNN and SYGVQD (reference sequence). The CDR3 has 13 amino acids. V was shortened by 8 bases and J by 7 bases, with 14 bases between the two germline ends. The CDR3 bases are TGCGCCAGCTCAGAGGGGGATTACGGGGAGCTGTTTTTT. It encodes CASSEGDYGELFF.

This clone came up once. The CDR3 DNA reads TGTGCCAGCAGCCGCGGACAGGGCCAGCATTTT. This sequence encodes CASSRGQGQHF. V gene TRBV11-2 combines with J gene TRBJ1-5, with TRBD1 identical over 8 bases. In germline, CDR1 is SGHAT, CDR2 FQNNGV. The CDR3 has 11 amino acids. Germline trimming cut 5 bases from V and 12 bases from J; bases unmatched to any gene: 3.

The chain employs TRBV7-2 and TRBJ2-7; 9 bases are a match to TRBD2. The trim removed 2 bases at V and 2 bases at J, leaving 13 bases unmatched. The CDR3 length is 18 residues. The germline CDR1 and CDR2 sequences are SGHTA and FQGNSA. In DNA, the CDR3 is TGTGCCAGCAGCTTAAGAGGGACTAGCCGAACTGATACCTACGAGCAGTACTTC. Translated, it gives CASSLRGTSRTDTYEQYF.

The CDR3 region has the DNA TGTGCCAGCGGCCGGGACAGGGTATCCTACAATGAGCAGTTCTTC. Translating it yields CASGRDRVSYNEQFF. V and J are TRBV2 and TRBJ2-1, with 9 bases that match TRBD1. This CDR3 comprises 15 residues. CDR1 and CDR2 (germline): SNHLY, FYNNEI. The trim removed 8 bases at V and 1 base at J, leaving 6 bases unmatched.

This clone was observed a single time. V is TRBV30 and J is TRBJ1-1; D call uncertain. From germline, CDR1 is GTSNPN and CDR2 SVGIG (reference sequence). This CDR3 is built from 13 residues. Trimming took 4 bases from V and 0 from J, leaving 9 bases between them. The CDR3 reads CAWTGLMNTEAFF. The DNA of the CDR3 is TGTGCCTGGACAGGTCTCATGAACACTGAAGCTTTCTTT.